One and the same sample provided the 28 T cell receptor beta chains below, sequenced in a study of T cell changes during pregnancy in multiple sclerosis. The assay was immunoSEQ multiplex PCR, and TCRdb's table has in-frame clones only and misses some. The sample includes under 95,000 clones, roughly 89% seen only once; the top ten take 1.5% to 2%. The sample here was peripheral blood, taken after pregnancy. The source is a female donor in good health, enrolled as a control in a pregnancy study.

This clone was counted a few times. The CDR3, as DNA: TGTGCCAGCTCATCCGGGACAAGAAACTATGGCTACACCTTC. Its protein is CASSSGTRNYGYTF. This chain links TRBV18 with TRBJ1-2, with TRBD1 as a possible D gene (6 bases). This CDR3 is 14 amino acids long. Trimming left V 5 bases short and J 2 bases short, with 12 bases between. CDR1 and CDR2 from the germline V gene are KGHSH and LQKENI.

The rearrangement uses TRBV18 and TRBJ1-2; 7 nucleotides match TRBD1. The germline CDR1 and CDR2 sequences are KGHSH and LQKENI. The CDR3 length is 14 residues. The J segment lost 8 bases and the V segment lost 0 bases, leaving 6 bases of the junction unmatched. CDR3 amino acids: CASSPPERGRGYTF. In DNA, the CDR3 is TGTGCCAGCTCACCACCGGAGAGGGGGCGAGGCTACACCTTC.

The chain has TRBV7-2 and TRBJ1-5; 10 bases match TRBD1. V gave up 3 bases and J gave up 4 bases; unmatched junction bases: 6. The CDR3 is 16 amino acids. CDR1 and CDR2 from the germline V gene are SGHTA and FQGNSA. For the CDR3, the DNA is TGTGCCAGCAGCTTTACAGGACAGGGGGGAAATCAGCCCCAGCATTTT. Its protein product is CASSFTGQGGNQPQHF.

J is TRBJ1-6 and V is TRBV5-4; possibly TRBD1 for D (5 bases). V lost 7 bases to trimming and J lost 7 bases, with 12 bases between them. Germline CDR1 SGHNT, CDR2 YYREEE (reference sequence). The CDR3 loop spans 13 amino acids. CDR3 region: CASAGVSNSPLHF. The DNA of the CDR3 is TGTGCCAGCGCGGGGGTTAGCAATTCACCCCTCCACTTT.

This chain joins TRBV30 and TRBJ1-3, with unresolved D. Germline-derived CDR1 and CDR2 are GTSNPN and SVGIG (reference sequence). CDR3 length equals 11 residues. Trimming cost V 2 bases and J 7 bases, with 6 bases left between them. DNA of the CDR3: TGTGCCTGGAGTTTGAGGAACACCATATATTTT. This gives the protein CAWSLRNTIYF.

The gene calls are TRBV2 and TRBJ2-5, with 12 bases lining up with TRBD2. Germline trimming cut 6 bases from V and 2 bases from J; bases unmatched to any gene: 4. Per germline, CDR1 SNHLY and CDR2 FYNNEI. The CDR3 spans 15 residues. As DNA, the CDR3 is TGTGCCAGCAGGGCCGGGACTAGCGGGCAAGAGACCCAGTACTTC. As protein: CASRAGTSGQETQYF.

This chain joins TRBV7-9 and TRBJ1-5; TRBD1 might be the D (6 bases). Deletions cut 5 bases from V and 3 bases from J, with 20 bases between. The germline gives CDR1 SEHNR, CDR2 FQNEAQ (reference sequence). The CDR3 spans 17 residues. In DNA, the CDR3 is TGTGCCAGCAGCATAGGAGAACGGACAGTTGACAATCAGCCCCAGCATTTT. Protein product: CASSIGERTVDNQPQHF.

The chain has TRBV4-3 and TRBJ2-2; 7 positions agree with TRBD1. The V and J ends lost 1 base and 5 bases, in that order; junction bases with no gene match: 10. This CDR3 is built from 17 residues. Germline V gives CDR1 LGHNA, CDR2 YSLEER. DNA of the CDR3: TGCGCCAGCAGCCAAGCGACAGGGACGGGATGGACCGGGGAGCTGTTTTTT. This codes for CASSQATGTGWTGELFF.

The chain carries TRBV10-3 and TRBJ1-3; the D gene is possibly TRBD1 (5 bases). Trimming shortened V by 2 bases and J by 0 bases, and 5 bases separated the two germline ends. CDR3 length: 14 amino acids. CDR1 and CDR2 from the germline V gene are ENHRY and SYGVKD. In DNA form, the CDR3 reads TGTGCCATCAGTGAGCAGGGCTCTGGAAACACCATATATTTT. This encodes CAISEQGSGNTIYF.

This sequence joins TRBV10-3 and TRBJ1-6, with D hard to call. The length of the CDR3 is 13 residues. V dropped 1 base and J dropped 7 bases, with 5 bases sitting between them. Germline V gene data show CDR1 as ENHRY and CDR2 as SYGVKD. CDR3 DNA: TGTGCCATCAGTGAGTATACAAATTCACCCCTCCACTTT. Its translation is CAISEYTNSPLHF.

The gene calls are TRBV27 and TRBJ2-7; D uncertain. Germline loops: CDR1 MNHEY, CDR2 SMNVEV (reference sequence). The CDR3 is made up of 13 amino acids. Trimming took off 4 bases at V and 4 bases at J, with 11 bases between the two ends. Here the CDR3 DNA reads TGTGCCAGCAGTTATAGGCAGACTTACGAGCAGTACTTC. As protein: CASSYRQTYEQYF.

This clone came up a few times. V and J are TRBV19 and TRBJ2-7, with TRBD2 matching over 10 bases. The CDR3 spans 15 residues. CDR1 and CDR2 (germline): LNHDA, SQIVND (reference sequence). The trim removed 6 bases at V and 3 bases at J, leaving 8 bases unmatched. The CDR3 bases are TGTGCCAGTAGCTCGTCTAGCGGGGGAGACTACGAGCAGTACTTC. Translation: CASSSSSGGDYEQYF.

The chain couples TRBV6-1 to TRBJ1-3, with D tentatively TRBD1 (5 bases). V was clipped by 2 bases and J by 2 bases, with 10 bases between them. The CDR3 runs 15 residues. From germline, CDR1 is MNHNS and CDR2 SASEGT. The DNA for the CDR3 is TGTGCCAGCAGTGAATTCCGGGGGACTGGAAACACCATATATTTT. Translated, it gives CASSEFRGTGNTIYF.

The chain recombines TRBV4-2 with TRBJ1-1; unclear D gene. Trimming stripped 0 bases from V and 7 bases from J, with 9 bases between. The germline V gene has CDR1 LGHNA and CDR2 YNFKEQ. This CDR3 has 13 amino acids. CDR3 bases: TGTGCCAGCAGCCAAGATACAGACTATGAAGCTTTCTTT. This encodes CASSQDTDYEAFF.

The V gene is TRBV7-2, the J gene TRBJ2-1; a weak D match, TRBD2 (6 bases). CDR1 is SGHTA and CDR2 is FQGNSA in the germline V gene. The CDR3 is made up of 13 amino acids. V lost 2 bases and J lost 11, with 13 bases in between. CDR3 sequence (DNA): TGTGCCAGCAGCTTATCGACTAGACAAAAGCAGTTCTTC. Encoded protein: CASSLSTRQKQFF.

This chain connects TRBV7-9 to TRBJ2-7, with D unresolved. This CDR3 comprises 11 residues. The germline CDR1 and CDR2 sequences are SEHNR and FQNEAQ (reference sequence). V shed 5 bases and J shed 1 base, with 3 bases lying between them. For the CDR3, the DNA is TGTGCCAGCAGCCCTTCCTACGAGCAGTACTTC. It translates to CASSPSYEQYF.

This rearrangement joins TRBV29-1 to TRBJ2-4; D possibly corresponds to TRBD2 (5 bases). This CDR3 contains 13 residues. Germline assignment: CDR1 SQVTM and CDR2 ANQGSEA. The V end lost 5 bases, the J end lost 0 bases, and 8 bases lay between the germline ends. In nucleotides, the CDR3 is TGCAGCGTTTCCGGGATAGCCAAAAACATTCAGTACTTC. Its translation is CSVSGIAKNIQYF. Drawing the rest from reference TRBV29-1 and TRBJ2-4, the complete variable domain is SAVISQKPSRDICQRGTSLTIQCQVDSQVTMMFWYRQQPGQSLTLIATANQGSEATYESGFVIDKFPISRPNLTFSTLTVSNMSPEDSSIYLCSVSGIAKNIQYFGAGTRLSVL.

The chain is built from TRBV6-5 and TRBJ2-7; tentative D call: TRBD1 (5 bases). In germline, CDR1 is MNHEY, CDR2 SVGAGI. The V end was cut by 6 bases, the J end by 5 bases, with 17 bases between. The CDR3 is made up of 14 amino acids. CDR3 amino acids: CASRDTGRAHEQYF. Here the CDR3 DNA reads TGTGCCAGCAGGGACACGGGTCGGGCCCACGAGCAGTACTTC.

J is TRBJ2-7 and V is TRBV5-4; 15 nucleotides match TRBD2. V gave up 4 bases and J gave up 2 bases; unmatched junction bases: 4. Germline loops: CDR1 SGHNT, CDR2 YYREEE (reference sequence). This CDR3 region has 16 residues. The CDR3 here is CASSRTSGGVAYEQYF. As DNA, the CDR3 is TGTGCCAGCAGCCGGACTAGCGGGGGGGTGGCCTACGAGCAGTACTTC. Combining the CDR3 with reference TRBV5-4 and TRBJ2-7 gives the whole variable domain ETGVTQSPTHLIKTRGQQVTLRCSSQSGHNTVSWYQQALGQGPQFIFQYYREEENGRGNFPPRFSGLQFPNYSSELNVNALELDDSALYLCASSRTSGGVAYEQYFGPGTRLTVT.

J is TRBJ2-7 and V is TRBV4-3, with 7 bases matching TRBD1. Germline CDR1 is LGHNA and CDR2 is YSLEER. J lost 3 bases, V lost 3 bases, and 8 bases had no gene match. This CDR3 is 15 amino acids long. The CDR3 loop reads CASSQGRTGYYEQYF. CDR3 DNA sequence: TGCGCCAGCAGCCAGGGCAGGACAGGATACTACGAGCAGTACTTC.

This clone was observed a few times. DNA of the CDR3: TGTGCCAGCAGTTTTTCGGGGACATATGGCTACACCTTC. It translates to CASSFSGTYGYTF. The V gene is TRBV28, the J gene TRBJ1-2; D is possibly TRBD1 (6 bases). This CDR3 contains 13 residues. V was shortened by 3 bases and J by 5 bases, with 10 bases between the two germline ends. Germline CDR1 reads MDHEN; CDR2 reads SYDVKM.

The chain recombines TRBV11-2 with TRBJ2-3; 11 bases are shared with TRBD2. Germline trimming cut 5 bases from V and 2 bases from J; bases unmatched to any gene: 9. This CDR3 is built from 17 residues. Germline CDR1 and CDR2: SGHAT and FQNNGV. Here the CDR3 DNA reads TGTGCCAGCAGCCTACGGGGACTAGCGGTAGACACAGATACGCAGTATTTT. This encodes CASSLRGLAVDTDTQYF. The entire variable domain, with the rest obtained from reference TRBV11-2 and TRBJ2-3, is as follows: EAGVAQSPRYKIIEKRQSVAFWCNPISGHATLYWYQQILGQGPKLLIQFQNNGVVDDSQLPKDRFSAERLKGVDSTLKIQPAKLEDSAVYLCASSLRGLAVDTDTQYFGPGTRLTVL.

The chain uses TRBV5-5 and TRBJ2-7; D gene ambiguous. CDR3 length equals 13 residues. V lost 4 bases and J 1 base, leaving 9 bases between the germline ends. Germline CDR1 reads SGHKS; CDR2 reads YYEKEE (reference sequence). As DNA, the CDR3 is TGTGCCAGCAGCCCCGGGTCATCCTACGAGCAGTACTTC. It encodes CASSPGSSYEQYF.

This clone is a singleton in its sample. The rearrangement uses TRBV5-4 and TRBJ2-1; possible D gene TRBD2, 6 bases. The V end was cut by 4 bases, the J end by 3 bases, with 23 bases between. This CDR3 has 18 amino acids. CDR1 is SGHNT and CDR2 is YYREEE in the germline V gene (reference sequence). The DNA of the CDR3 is TGTGCCAGCAGCAGAGGCGGGATGTTTAGGGTTGACTACAATGAGCAGTTCTTC. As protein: CASSRGGMFRVDYNEQFF.

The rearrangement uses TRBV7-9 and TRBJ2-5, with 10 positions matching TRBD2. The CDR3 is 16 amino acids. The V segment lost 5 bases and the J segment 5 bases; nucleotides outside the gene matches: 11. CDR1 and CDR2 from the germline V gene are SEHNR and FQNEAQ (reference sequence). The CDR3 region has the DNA TGTGCCAGCAGCCGGGGCCTAGCGGGGGACCTCGAGACCCAGTACTTC. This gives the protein CASSRGLAGDLETQYF.

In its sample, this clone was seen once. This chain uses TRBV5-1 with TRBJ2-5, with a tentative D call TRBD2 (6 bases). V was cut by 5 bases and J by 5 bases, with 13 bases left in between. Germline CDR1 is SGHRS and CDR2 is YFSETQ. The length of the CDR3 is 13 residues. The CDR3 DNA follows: TGCGCCAGCAGAAAGAGCGCGGGGGAGACCCAGTACTTC. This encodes CASRKSAGETQYF.

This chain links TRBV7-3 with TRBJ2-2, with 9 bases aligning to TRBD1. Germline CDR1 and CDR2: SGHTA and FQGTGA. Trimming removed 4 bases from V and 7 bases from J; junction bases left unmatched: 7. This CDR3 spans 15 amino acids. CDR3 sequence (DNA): TGTGCCAGCAGCTCTAACAGGGGGCTAGGCGGGGAGCTGTTTTTT. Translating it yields CASSSNRGLGGELFF.

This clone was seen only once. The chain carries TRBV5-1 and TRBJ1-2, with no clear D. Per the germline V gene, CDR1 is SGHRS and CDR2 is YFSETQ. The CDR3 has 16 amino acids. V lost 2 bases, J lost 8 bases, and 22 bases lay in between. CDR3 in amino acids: CASSFGSPGSGRGYTF. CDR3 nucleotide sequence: TGCGCCAGCAGCTTTGGATCTCCCGGCTCTGGGCGAGGCTACACCTTC.